This entry features one TCR beta chain sequence. Only in-frame clones appear in the TCRdb table, and some are missing; sequencing was by immunoSEQ multiplex PCR. The sample holds 400,000 to 500,000 clones; approximately 90% are singletons and the top ten take 6% to 7%. Germline values: CDR1 MNHEY, CDR2 SVGAGI. V lost 7 bases to trimming and J lost 4 bases; unmatched junction nucleotides: 6. The CDR3 runs 14 residues. This specimen belongs to a study of control samples from healthy donors and cancer patients. Material for sequencing was PBMCs. This receptor was obtained from a man aged 35 to 55 with head and neck cancer. The chain carries TRBV6-5 and TRBJ1-3; 8 bases match TRBD1. The CDR3, as DNA: TGTGCCAGCAAAACAGGGGGAGTGGGAAACACCATATATTTT. It specifies CASKTGGVGNTIYF.